A single count supports the clone carrying this T cell receptor beta chain. These data originate in a study of blood T cell repertoires in COVID-19. Authors' methods: It was from reference gene primer amplification that nucleated cell counts were estimated. Profiling relied on immunoSEQ multiplex PCR, and the TCRdb table lists in-frame clones only, not all of them. For V, J and clone size, that table is used; D and trimming come from the DNA. The profile shows about 42,000 clones, about 70% of them singletons. The CDR3 is 12 residues long. V lost 3 bases and J lost 3, with 4 bases in between. Germline CDR1 reads SGHRS; CDR2 reads YFSETQ.

J is TRBJ2-1 and V is TRBV5-1, with no clear D. Sequencing input: peripheral blood. This TCR came from a man aged 70 or older with active or convalescent COVID-19. Here the CDR3 reads CASSSDYNEQFF. The DNA for the CDR3 is TGCGCCAGCAGCTCAGACTACAATGAGCAGTTCTTC.